This is a list of T cell receptor beta chains from one sample in a study of blood T cells in healthy people across ages. MiXCR, applied by TCRdb to the 5' RACE reads, yields one record per CDR3 protein. The data show 1.8 million or so distinct CDR3 sequences, about 39% seen once. The sample taken for sequencing was blood. These receptors all come from a human donor in good health. CDR3s include the opening cysteine and the closing phenylalanine or tryptophan. D genes are given only for firm matches. Clone size appears in some rows only: once, few, many, or a class for an expanded clone.

v_gene	j_gene	d_gene	abundance	CDR3aa	CDR3nt
TRBV20-1	TRBJ2-5	NA	few	CSASTGGETQYF	TGCAGTGCTTCGACCGGTGGAGAGACCCAGTACTTC
TRBV25-1	TRBJ2-3	NA	NA	CASRRGGYVRESAQYF	TGTGCCAGCAGGAGAGGTGGATACGTGAGAGAGTCGGCTCAGTATTTT
TRBV7-2	TRBJ2-7	NA	few	CASSLTEVVHEQYF	TGTGCCAGCAGCTTAACAGAGGTTGTCCACGAGCAGTACTTC
TRBV28	TRBJ2-1	TRBD2	few	CASVSGGSYNEQFF	TGTGCCAGCGTTAGCGGGGGCTCCTACAATGAGCAGTTCTTC
TRBV14	TRBJ2-7	TRBD1	NA	CANSQGGTGRMWQYF	TGTGCCAACAGCCAAGGGGGGACAGGGAGAATGTGGCAGTACTTC
TRBV20-1	TRBJ2-5	NA	few	CSSLSGETQYF	TGCAGTTCCCTCTCGGGCGAGACCCAGTACTTC
TRBV9	TRBJ2-3	NA	NA	CASSPRSDSATDTQYF	TGTGCCAGCAGCCCGAGAAGCGACAGTGCAACAGATACGCAGTATTTT
TRBV7-9	TRBJ2-4	TRBD2	once	CASSSGGDFAKNIQYF	TGTGCCAGCAGCTCGGGAGGGGATTTTGCCAAAAACATTCAGTACTTC
TRBV7-6	TRBJ2-7	NA	NA	CASSLAHSSSYEQYF	TGTGCCAGCAGCTTAGCACACTCTAGTTCCTACGAGCAGTACTTC
TRBV7-9	TRBJ2-3	NA	NA	CASSLVLQNTQYF	TGTGCCAGCAGCTTAGTACTCCAGAATACGCAGTATTTT
TRBV7-9	TRBJ1-1	NA	few	CASSLSERGGAEAFF	TGTGCCAGCAGCTTATCGGAAAGGGGAGGCGCTGAAGCTTTCTTT
TRBV11-2	TRBJ1-6	TRBD1	NA	CASSFLGTESSPLHF	TGTGCCAGCAGTTTCCTAGGGACAGAGAGTTCACCCCTCCACTTT
TRBV25-1	TRBJ2-7	NA	NA	CASSEYGFSHEQYF	TGTGCCAGCAGTGAATACGGGTTTTCCCACGAGCAGTACTTC
TRBV25-1	TRBJ2-5	NA	NA	CASSEVGEYNEQYF	TGTGCCAGCAGTGAAGTTGGGGAGTACAATGAGCAGTACTTC
TRBV20-1	TRBJ1-2	TRBD1	NA	CSASPGQGAAYGYTF	TGCAGTGCTAGCCCGGGACAGGGGGCGGCCTATGGCTACACCTTC
TRBV27	TRBJ2-7	NA	NA	CASSHQLSYEQYF	TGTGCCAGCAGTCACCAACTCTCCTACGAGCAGTACTTC
TRBV12-5	TRBJ2-5	TRBD2	NA	CASGHGLAGTQETQYF	TGTGCTAGTGGTCACGGACTAGCGGGGACCCAAGAGACCCAGTACTTC
TRBV29-1	TRBJ2-1	NA	many	CSVCRAARGFSYNEQFF	TGCAGCGTGTGTCGCGCCGCCCGGGGATTTTCCTACAATGAGCAGTTCTTC
TRBV7-6	TRBJ2-3	NA	NA	CASSPLPGGSSTDTQYF	TGTGCCAGCAGCCCATTACCGGGGGGCTCTAGCACAGATACGCAGTATTTT
TRBV7-9	TRBJ2-1	NA	few	CATSSPRGVNEQFF	TGTGCCACCTCCTCTCCCAGGGGGGTCAATGAGCAGTTCTTC
TRBV5-1	TRBJ2-3	NA	NA	CASRMDSGAGTQYF	TGCGCCAGCCGAATGGACAGCGGGGCGGGGACGCAGTATTTT
TRBV29-1	TRBJ2-1	NA	NA	CSVDIPSTIHEQFF	TGCAGCGTTGACATCCCATCCACGATCCATGAGCAGTTCTTC
TRBV2	TRBJ2-5	NA	NA	CASMTGTQYF	TGTGCCAGCATGACGGGGACCCAGTACTTC
TRBV1	TRBJ2-1	NA	NA	CTSSQLAGGSNNEQFF	TGCACCAGCAGCCAACTAGCGGGGGGTTCTAACAATGAGCAGTTCTTC
TRBV20-1	TRBJ2-7	NA	NA	CSASLLAESYEQYF	TGCAGTGCTAGCTTACTAGCCGAATCCTACGAGCAGTACTTC
TRBV28	TRBJ1-1	NA	NA	CASSSDDTRGFGTEAFF	TGTGCCAGCAGTTCAGACGATACAAGGGGATTCGGCACTGAAGCTTTCTTT
TRBV28	TRBJ2-7	TRBD1	NA	CASSLFWSGGQDYEQYF	TGTGCCAGCAGTTTGTTTTGGTCTGGGGGACAGGACTACGAGCAGTACTTC
TRBV12-3/TRBV12-4	TRBJ1-5	NA	many	CASSLAPDQPQHF	TGCGCCAGCAGCTTGGCACCCGATCAGCCCCAGCATTTT
TRBV6-5	TRBJ1-6	NA	few	CASSYLQNSPLHF	TGTGCCAGCAGTTATTTGCAGAATTCACCCCTCCACTTT
TRBV4-1	TRBJ2-1	TRBD1	NA	CASSQGRTGVLHEQFF	TGCGCCAGCAGCCAAGGTAGGACAGGGGTCTTGCATGAGCAGTTCTTC
TRBV20-1	TRBJ1-5	TRBD1	NA	CSASPTTGQGFNWNQPQHF	TGCAGTGCTAGCCCAACCACGGGACAGGGGTTTAATTGGAATCAGCCCCAGCATTTT
TRBV9	TRBJ2-1	NA	NA	CASSVESRREQFF	TGTGCCAGCAGCGTAGAGTCACGACGGGAGCAGTTCTTC
TRBV7-2	TRBJ2-5	TRBD2	many	CASSLGGGRGQETQYF	TGTGCCAGCAGCTTAGGGGGCGGGAGAGGCCAAGAGACCCAGTACTTC
TRBV7-9	TRBJ1-1	NA	many	CASSPLLNTEAFF	TGTGCCAGCAGCCCCCTTTTGAACACTGAAGCTTTCTTT
TRBV20-1	TRBJ2-3	NA	NA	CSAWHTDTQYF	TGCAGTGCTTGGCACACAGATACGCAGTATTTT
TRBV7-2	TRBJ2-4	NA	NA	CASNPPGGLLRYF	TGTGCCAGCAACCCCCCTGGGGGACTCCTAAGGTACTTC
TRBV9	TRBJ1-2	NA	NA	CASSGWYGYTF	TGTGCCAGCAGCGGGTGGTATGGCTACACCTTC
TRBV15	TRBJ2-7	NA	few	CATSPHEEDEQYF	TGTGCCACCAGCCCCCACGAGGAGGACGAGCAGTACTTC
TRBV12-3/TRBV12-4	TRBJ2-7	NA	few	CASSLVRYYEQYF	TGTGCCAGCAGTTTGGTCCGATACTACGAGCAGTACTTC
TRBV24-1	TRBJ2-5	NA	few	CATSGGAKETQYF	TGTGCCACCAGTGGGGGGGCCAAAGAGACCCAGTACTTC
TRBV27	TRBJ1-2	NA	NA	CASSFLTGPYGYTF	TGTGCCAGCAGTTTCCTCACCGGCCCCTATGGCTACACCTTC
TRBV7-2	TRBJ2-7	TRBD2	NA	CASSLFGEGPGYEQYF	TGTGCCAGCAGCTTATTTGGGGAGGGGCCGGGGTACGAGCAGTACTTC
TRBV6-6	TRBJ1-4	NA	NA	CASSYDSEKLFF	TGTGCCAGCAGTTACGACAGTGAAAAACTGTTTTTT
TRBV13	TRBJ2-7	NA	once	CASSSAPSYEQYF	TGTGCCAGCAGCTCCGCTCCCTCCTACGAGCAGTACTTC
TRBV20-1	TRBJ2-7	NA	once	CSARLTGANEQYF	TGCAGTGCTAGGCTGACAGGAGCGAACGAGCAGTACTTC
TRBV10-3	TRBJ2-5	NA	NA	CAISEVRASRRETQYF	TGTGCCATCAGTGAGGTCCGGGCTAGCAGGCGGGAGACCCAGTACTTC
TRBV9	TRBJ1-4	NA	few	CASSSGTPPEKLFF	TGTGCCAGCAGTTCCGGGACCCCACCCGAAAAACTGTTTTTT
TRBV7-2	TRBJ2-5	NA	many	CASSFLGGETQYF	TGTGCCAGCAGTTTCCTAGGGGGAGAGACCCAGTACTTC
TRBV27	TRBJ2-1	NA	NA	CASEAMAAPYNEQFF	TGTGCCAGTGAGGCTATGGCTGCACCTTACAATGAGCAGTTCTTC